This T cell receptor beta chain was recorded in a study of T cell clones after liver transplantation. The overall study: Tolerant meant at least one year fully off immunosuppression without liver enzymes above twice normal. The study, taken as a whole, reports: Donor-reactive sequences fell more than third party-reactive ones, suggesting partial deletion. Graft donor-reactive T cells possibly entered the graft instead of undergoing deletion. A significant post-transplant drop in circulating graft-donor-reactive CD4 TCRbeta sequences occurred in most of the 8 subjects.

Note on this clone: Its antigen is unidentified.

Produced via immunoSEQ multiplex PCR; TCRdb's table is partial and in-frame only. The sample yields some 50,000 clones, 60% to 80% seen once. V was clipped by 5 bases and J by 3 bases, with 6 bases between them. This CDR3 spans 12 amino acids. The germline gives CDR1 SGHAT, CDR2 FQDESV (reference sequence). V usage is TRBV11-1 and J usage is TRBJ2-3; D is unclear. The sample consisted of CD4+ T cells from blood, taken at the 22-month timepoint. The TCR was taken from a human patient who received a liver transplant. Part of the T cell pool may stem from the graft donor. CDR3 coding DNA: TGTGCCAGCAGCGTACTTACAGATACGCAGTATTTT. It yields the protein CASSVLTDTQYF.